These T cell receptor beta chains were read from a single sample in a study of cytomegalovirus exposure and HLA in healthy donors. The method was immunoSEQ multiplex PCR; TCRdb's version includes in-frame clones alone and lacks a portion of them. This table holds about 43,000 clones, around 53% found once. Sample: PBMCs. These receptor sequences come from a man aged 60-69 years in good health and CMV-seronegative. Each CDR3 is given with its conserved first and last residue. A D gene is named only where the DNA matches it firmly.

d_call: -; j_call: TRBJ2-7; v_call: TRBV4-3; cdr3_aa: CASSQYEGVYEQYF
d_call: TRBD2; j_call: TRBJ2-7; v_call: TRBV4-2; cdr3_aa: CASSHGGTSGSGVFHEQYF
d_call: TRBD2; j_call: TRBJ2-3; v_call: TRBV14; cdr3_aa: CASSRLSGLGTDTQYF
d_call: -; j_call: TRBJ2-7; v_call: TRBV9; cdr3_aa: CASSSSPSASYEQYF
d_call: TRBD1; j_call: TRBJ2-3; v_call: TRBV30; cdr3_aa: CAWSQQGDTQYF
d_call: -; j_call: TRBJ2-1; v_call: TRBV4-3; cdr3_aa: CASSQDLSYNEQFF
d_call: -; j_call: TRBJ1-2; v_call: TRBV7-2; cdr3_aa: CASSLQGSNYGYTF
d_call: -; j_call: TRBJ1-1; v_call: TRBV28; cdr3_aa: CASSRPGFGTEAFF
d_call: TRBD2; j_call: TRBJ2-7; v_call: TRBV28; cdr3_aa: CASSLLLAGVEQYF
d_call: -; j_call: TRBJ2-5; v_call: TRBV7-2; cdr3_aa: CASTPGSGYQETQYF
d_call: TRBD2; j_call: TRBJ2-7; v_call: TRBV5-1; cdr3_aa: CASSLAGGRTHEQYF
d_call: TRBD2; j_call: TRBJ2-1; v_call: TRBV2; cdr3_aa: CASSEGLAGIYNEQFF
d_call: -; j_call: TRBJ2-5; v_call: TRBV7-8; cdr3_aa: CASSLTVGRQTQYF
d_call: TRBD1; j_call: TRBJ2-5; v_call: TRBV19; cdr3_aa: CASRRTGGQETQYF
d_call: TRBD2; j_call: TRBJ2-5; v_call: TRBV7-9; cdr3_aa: CASSQGLAGTETQYF
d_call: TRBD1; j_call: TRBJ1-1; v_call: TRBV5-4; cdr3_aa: CASTPGGADTEAFF
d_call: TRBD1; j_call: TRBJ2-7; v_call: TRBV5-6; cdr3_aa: CASSWRTGIYEQYF
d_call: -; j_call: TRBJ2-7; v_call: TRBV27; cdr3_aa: CASRIPGRNSYEQYF
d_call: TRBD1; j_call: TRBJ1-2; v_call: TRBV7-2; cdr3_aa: CASSYHTGAVYGYTF
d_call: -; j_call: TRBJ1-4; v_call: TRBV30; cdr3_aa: CASVKEKLFF
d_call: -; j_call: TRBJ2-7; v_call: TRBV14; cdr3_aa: CASSLAPGEQYF
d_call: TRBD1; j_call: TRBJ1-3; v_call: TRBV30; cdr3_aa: CALTGGTKTGNTIYF
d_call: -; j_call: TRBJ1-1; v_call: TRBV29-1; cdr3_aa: CSVGHSFF